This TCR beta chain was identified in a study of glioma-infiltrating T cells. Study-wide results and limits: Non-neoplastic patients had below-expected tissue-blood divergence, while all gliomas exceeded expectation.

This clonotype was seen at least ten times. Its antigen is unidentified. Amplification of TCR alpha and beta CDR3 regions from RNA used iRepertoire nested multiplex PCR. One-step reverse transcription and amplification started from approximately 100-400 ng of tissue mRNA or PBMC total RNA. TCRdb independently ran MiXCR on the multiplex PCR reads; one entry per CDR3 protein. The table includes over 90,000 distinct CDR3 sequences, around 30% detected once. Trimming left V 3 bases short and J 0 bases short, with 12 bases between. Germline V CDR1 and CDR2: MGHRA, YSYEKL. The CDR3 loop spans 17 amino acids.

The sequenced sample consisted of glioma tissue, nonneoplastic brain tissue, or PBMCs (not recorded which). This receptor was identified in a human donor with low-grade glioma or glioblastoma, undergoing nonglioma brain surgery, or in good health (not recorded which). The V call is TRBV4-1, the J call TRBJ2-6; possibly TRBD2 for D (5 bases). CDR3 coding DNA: TGCGCCAGCAGCCACCGGGAAAGAGGCTCTGGGGCCAACGTCCTGACTTTC. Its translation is CASSHRERGSGANVLTF.